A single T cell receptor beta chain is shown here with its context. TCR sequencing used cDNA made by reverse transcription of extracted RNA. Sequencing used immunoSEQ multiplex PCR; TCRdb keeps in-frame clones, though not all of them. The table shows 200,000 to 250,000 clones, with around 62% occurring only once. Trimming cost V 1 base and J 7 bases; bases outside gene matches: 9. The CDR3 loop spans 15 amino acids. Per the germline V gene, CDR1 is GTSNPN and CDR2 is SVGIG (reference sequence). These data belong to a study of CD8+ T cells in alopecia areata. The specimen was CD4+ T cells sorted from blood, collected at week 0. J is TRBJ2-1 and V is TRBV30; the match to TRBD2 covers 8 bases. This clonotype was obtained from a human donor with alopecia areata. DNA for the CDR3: TGTGCCTGGAGTGCCCGGTTAGCGGGGCGGAATGAGCAGTTCTTC. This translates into CAWSARLAGRNEQFF.